This TCR beta chain was retrieved from a study of T cell responses to AZD1222 COVID-19 vaccine (dated by TCRdb to the early 2020s). General notes on the study: AZD1222 recipients given second doses at about 4 weeks or at about 12 weeks were pooled, since spike-specific TCR depth and breadth were not found to differ between the two schedules. TCR sequencing was performed for roughly 240 trial participants, of whom roughly 200 were given two doses of AZD1222 and some 25 were given two doses of MenACWY control vaccine. Trial participants were enrolled by age into subgroups of 18-55, 56-69 and 70-plus years, and around 140, 26 and 57 TCR-sequenced participants, respectively, were included in these subgroups. Paper-wide results and their limitations: Participants were mostly white British, with more females than males. The authors suggested clonal diversity may have been underestimated. The 56-69-year group was small, and its depth increase did not reach significance, likely because of low power. Vaccine-associated CD4 TCRs spanned the whole spike protein, with dominant responses in regions 160-218 and 743-854. Spike-specific TCR breadth and depth rose significantly after two AZD1222 doses compared with day 0 and with MenACWY recipients. Because no day 14 peak-response samples were available, repertoires were characterized only after the peak T cell response. Only a handful of AZD1222 recipients were SARS-CoV-2 seropositive at baseline, limiting conclusions about previously exposed vaccinees. Reportedly, almost half of the unique spike-specific TCRs recognized epitopes lying outside the regions that are mutated in the B.1.351 and B.1.1.7 variants.

What the time point label conveys for this sample: baseline before first vaccination. Vaccinee samples were obtained from the UK trials COV001 and COV002, which included a single-blind randomized controlled phase 2/3 trial of AZD1222 (ChAdOx1 nCoV-19) in healthy adults. For TCRbeta chain sequencing, PBMC samples from trial participants were taken at day 0 and at day 28 after the second dose. From the cysteine up to the phenylalanine, the CDR3 has a length of 17 residues. The retained sequence is limited to the CDR3, 51 bases, with the frame set at the first base. V ends up 2 bases short and J 2 bases short, with an unmatched junction base count of 9. For CDR1 and CDR2, the germline V gene lists MNHEY and SVGEGT. Comments on this clone: No cognate antigen has been identified for it. Qualities for individual bases were not recorded, and no much larger clone is one base off.

The CDR3 regions of human TCRbeta chains were analyzed by immunosequencing. In the source study's methods: TCRs in the repertoires were compared against a reference library of SARS-CoV-2-specific TCRs that had been generated with the MIRA antigen-specificity platform. Breadth meant the fraction of unique TCRs that were SARS-CoV-2-associated, whereas depth meant the fraction of total T cells that were SARS-CoV-2-associated. Using the MIRA data, every spike-specific TCR was mapped to the spike region that the TCR reacted to and assigned to either a CD4 or a CD8 class. Log10-transformed breadth and depth values were compared by one-way ANOVA with Sidak's multiple comparisons tests. The table was pulled from immuneACCESS by TCRdb, which kept in-frame rearrangements only. Such tables lose some clones; where checked, under half of the loss comes from unresolved V genes, and the rest has no known cause. That table supplies the V and J calls and clone size; D and trimming were determined from the DNA. This sample lists roughly 120,000 clones; 80% to 90% were detected once. The ten largest clones add up to approximately 10% of the sample.

The clonotype originates from an adult in good health. The sequencing here drew on peripheral blood, taken on day 0 of AZD1222 vaccination. The V and J segments used are TRBV6-2 or TRBV6-3 and TRBJ2-3, with TRBD1 identical over 8 junction bases. This receptor carries the CDR3 CASSYTPGQGATDTQYF. The sequenced DNA is TGTGCCAGCAGTTACACCCCCGGACAGGGAGCCACAGATACGCAGTATTTT.